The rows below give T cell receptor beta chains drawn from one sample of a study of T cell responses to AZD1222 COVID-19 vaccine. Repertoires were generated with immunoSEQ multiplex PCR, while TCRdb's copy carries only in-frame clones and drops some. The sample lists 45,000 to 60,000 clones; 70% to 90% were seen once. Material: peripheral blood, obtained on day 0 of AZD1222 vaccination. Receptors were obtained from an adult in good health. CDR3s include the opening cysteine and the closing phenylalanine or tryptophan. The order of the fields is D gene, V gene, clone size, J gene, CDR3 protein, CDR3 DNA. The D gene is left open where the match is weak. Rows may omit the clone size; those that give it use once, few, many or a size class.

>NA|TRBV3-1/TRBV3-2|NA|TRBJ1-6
CASSPRDTYNSPLHF
TGTGCCAGCAGCCCCCGGGACACTTATAATTCACCCCTCCACTTT
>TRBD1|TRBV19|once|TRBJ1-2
CASSLTTGLGYGYTF
TGTGCCAGTAGTCTCACGACAGGGCTTGGCTATGGCTACACCTTC
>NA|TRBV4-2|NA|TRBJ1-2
CASSQERATRYSDGYTF
TGTGCCAGCAGCCAAGAGAGGGCTACAAGATATTCCGATGGCTACACCTTC
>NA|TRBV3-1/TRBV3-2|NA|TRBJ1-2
CASSQEGVNGYTF
TGTGCCAGCAGCCAAGAGGGGGTCAATGGCTACACCTTC
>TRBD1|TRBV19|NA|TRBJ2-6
CASSLTGAGANVLTF
TGTGCCAGTAGCCTGACAGGGGCTGGGGCCAACGTCCTGACTTTC
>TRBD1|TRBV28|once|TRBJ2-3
CASSPSTGWEDTQYF
TGTGCCAGCAGTCCCTCGACAGGGTGGGAAGATACGCAGTATTTT
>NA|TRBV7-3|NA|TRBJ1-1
CASSSNEYGEAFF
TGTGCCAGCAGCTCAAATGAATACGGGGAGGCTTTCTTT
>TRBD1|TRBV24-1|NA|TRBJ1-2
CATSIRTGEGYTF
TGTGCCACCAGTATACGGACAGGGGAAGGCTACACCTTC
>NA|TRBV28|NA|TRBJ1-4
CASSSGGADGNEKLFF
TGTGCCAGCAGTTCGGGGGGGGCCGACGGGAATGAAAAACTGTTTTTT
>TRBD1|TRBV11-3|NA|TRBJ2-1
CASSTRDRDNEQFF
TGTGCCAGCAGCACACGGGACAGAGACAATGAGCAGTTCTTC
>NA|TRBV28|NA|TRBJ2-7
CASSTTDKLYEQYF
TGTGCCAGCAGCACCACGGACAAGCTTTACGAGCAGTACTTC
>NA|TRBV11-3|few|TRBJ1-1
CASSRGRGNTEAFF
TGTGCCAGCAGCAGAGGCAGGGGGAACACTGAAGCTTTCTTT
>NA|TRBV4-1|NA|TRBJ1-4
CASSQGGKAINEKLFF
TGCGCCAGCAGCCAAGGGGGGAAGGCGATTAATGAAAAACTGTTTTTT
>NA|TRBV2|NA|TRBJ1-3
CASSPRLVGNTIYF
TGTGCCAGCAGTCCCCGGCTGGTTGGAAACACCATATATTTT
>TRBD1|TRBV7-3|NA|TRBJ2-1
CASSQGQGFNEQFF
TGTGCCAGCAGCCAGGGACAGGGTTTCAATGAGCAGTTCTTC
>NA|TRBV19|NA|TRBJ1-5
CASSIVWNQPQHF
TGTGCCAGTAGTATAGTCTGGAATCAGCCCCAGCATTTT
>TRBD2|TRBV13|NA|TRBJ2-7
CASSAGLAGNYEQYF
TGTGCCAGCAGCGCGGGACTAGCGGGGAACTACGAGCAGTACTTC
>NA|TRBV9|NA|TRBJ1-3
CASSVGTNPGNTIYF
TGTGCCAGCAGCGTAGGCACTAACCCTGGAAACACCATATATTTT
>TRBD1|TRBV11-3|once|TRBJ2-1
CASSYGTGRYNEQFF
TGTGCCAGCAGCTACGGGACAGGGCGATACAATGAGCAGTTCTTC
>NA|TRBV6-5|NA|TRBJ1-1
CASSYTVNTEAFF
TGTGCCAGCAGTTACACAGTGAACACTGAAGCTTTCTTT
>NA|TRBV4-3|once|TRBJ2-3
CASSELTRSTDTQYF
TGCGCCAGCAGCGAGCTGACTAGAAGCACAGATACGCAGTATTTT
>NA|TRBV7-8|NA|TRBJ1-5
CASSLERVQPQHF
TGTGCCAGCAGCTTAGAGAGGGTTCAGCCCCAGCATTTT
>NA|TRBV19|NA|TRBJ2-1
CASSTRYDRNGFYNEQFF
TGTGCCAGTAGTACGAGATACGACAGAAACGGTTTCTACAATGAGCAGTTCTTC
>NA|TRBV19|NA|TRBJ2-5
CASRSQETQYF
TGTGCCAGTAGAAGCCAAGAGACCCAGTACTTC
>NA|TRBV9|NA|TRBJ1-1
CASSVAGGATEAFF
TGTGCCAGCAGCGTAGCGGGAGGGGCCACTGAAGCTTTCTTT
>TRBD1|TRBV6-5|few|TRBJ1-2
CASNTGDRELGGYTF
TGTGCCAGCAATACGGGGGACAGAGAACTCGGTGGCTACACCTTC
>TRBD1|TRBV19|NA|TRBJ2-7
CASSFPDRNEQYF
TGTGCCAGTAGTTTCCCGGACAGGAACGAGCAGTACTTC
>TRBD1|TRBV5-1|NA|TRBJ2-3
CASSPRTGGVTDTQYF
TGCGCCAGCAGCCCACGGACAGGGGGCGTCACAGATACGCAGTATTTT
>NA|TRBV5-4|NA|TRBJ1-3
CASSLPWDTGGNTIYF
TGTGCCAGCAGCCTGCCCTGGGACACAGGTGGAAACACCATATATTTT
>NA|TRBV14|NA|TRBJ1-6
CASSLPQGAGSPLHF
TGTGCCAGCAGCCTTCCTCAGGGTGCCGGGTCACCCCTCCACTTT
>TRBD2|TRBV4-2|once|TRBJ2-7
CASSQATSGPYEQYF
TGTGCCAGCAGCCAAGCGACTAGCGGCCCCTACGAGCAGTACTTC
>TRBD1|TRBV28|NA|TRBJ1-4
CATRGGQGDGKLFF
TGTGCTACCAGAGGCGGGCAGGGGGACGGGAAACTGTTTTTT
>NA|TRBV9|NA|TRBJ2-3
CASSVVSLADTQYF
TGTGCCAGCAGCGTAGTGAGCTTGGCAGATACGCAGTATTTT
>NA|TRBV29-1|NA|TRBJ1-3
CSVKTGGNTIYF
TGCAGCGTTAAGACCGGGGGAAACACCATATATTTT
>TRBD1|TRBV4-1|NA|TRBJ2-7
CASSQEQGTENYEQYF
TGCGCCAGCAGCCAAGAACAGGGGACAGAAAATTACGAGCAGTACTTC
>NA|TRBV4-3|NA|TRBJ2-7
CASSLGYGQPHYEQYF
TGCGCCAGCAGCCTTGGGTATGGGCAGCCTCACTACGAGCAGTACTTC